This T cell receptor (beta chain) was retrieved from a study of vaccination effects on CD4 cells after COVID-19. Across the study: The post-vaccine samples were taken, at the median, 72 days after the second dose.

The junction had 5 bases not matched to a gene; V was cut back by 6 bases and J by 0 bases. Germline-derived CDR1 and CDR2 are MNHNS and SASEGT. This CDR3 is built from 14 residues. This clone is a singleton in its sample. Its antigen is unidentified. TCRdb's copy holds only in-frame clones and misses some; the assay was immunoSEQ multiplex PCR. The repertoire has around 69,000 clones, roughly four fifths of them found once; the top ten carry about 2.5%. Isolation of CD4+ T cells took place after more than 9 days of culture. Either the mRNA-1273 or the BNT162b2 vaccine was given to participants as two doses. Nobody among the vaccine recipients had prior SARS-CoV-2 infection (nucleocapsid antibodies were negative).

This sequence originates from a human donor who received a COVID-19 vaccine. The chain combines TRBV6-1 with TRBJ2-7; 7 bases are shared with TRBD1. This sample comprised CD4+ T cells from PBMCs cultured without peptide, obtained after COVID-19 vaccination. The DNA of the CDR3 is TGTGCCAGCAGCAAACAGGGGATCTCCTACGAGCAGTACGTC. Its protein is CASSKQGISYEQYV.